A single sample gave rise to the 27 T cell receptor beta chains below, sequenced in a study of metastatic and nonmetastatic thyroid tumors. With MiXCR, TCRdb reprocessed the PCR reads. The sample contains around 26,000 clones, approximately 20% of which appear only once. Patients underwent thyroid surgery, and none had received any treatment before it. Sequencing was performed on blood. The source is a female donor with papillary thyroid cancer or a benign thyroid nodule (not recorded which). Some clones in this sample may be carry-over from other donors' samples.

This clone was counted between two and nine times. The chain is built from TRBV6-5 and TRBJ2-7; D remains unclear. Trimming left V 3 bases short and J 6 bases short, with 9 bases between. The germline gives CDR1 MNHEY, CDR2 SVGAGI. The CDR3 covers 12 residues. CDR3 protein: CASSYSPTEQYF. CDR3 bases: TGTGCCAGCAGTTATTCCCCGACCGAGCAGTACTTC.

In this sample, this clone turned up many times. V and J are TRBV5-1 and TRBJ1-1; unclear D gene. This CDR3 contains 13 residues. The germline CDR1 and CDR2 sequences are SGHRS and YFSETQ. Trimming took off 0 bases at V and 7 bases at J, with 10 bases between the two ends. The CDR3 nucleotides are TGCGCCAGCAGCTTGGGGGGATCCGGTGAAGCTTTCTTT. Amino acid sequence: CASSLGGSGEAFF. The full variable domain, in which reference TRBV5-1 and TRBJ1-1 provide the parts outside the CDR3, is KAGVTQTPRYLIKTRGQQVTLSCSPISGHRSVSWYQQTPGQGLQFLFEYFSETQRNKGNFPGRFSGRQFSNSRSEMNVSTLELGDSALYLCASSLGGSGEAFFGQGTRLTVV.

The sample holds many counts of this clone. The chain recombines TRBV14 with TRBJ1-4; TRBD1 might be the D (6 bases). CDR3 length: 18 amino acids. Germline CDR1 reads SGHDN; CDR2 reads FVKESK. The V end was cut by 3 bases, the J end by 0 bases, with 17 bases between. The CDR3 loop is CASSHGKGGPPTNEKLFF. The CDR3 DNA reads as TGTGCCAGCAGCCACGGTAAGGGGGGACCTCCAACTAATGAAAAACTGTTTTTT.

This clone has only a few counts. The chain has TRBV7-6 and TRBJ2-7; 9 bases are shared with TRBD2. The CDR3 covers 16 residues. Looked up from germline, CDR1 is SGHVS and CDR2 is FNYEAQ. Germline trimming cut 5 bases from V and 3 bases from J; bases unmatched to any gene: 11. The CDR3 protein is CASSTRGGGPDYEQYF. The CDR3 nucleotides are TGTGCCAGCAGCACCCGCGGGGGGGGGCCAGACTACGAGCAGTACTTC.

Points on this clone: One junction end disagrees with the germline gene, perhaps due to a read error. V and J are TRBV2 and TRBJ2-1; no clear D. CDR3 length: 16 amino acids. Germline V gene lookup returns CDR1 SNHLY and CDR2 FYNNEI. CDR3 sequence: CARSEQRLGNYNEQFF. CDR3 nucleotide sequence: TGTGCCCGCAGTGAACAGCGACTCGGAAACTACAATGAGCAGTTCTTC.

This clone is classed as medium-sized. The J gene is TRBJ1-1, the V gene TRBV6-2 or TRBV6-3, with unresolved D. Germline V lookup: CDR1 MNHEY, CDR2 SVGEGT. The CDR3 has 13 residues. V lost 2 bases to trimming and J lost 8 bases, with 12 bases between them. Here the CDR3 reads CASSYVPGGEAFF. The DNA of the CDR3 is TGTGCCAGCAGTTACGTCCCCGGCGGGGAAGCTTTCTTT.

This clone was found a few times. V and J are TRBV6-6 and TRBJ2-7; D is possibly TRBD1 or TRBD2 (5 bases each). Germline CDR1 reads MNHNY; CDR2 reads SVGAGI (reference sequence). Trimming left V 2 bases short and J 3 bases short, with 14 bases between. This CDR3 comprises 15 residues. CDR3 loop: CASSYAGAPNYEQYF. Here the CDR3 DNA reads TGTGCCAGCAGTTACGCCGGGGCCCCGAACTACGAGCAGTACTTC.

This clone is labeled medium-sized. V is TRBV27 and J is TRBJ2-7; D ambiguous. Germline assignment: CDR1 MNHEY and CDR2 SMNVEV (reference sequence). The CDR3 is 13 amino acids. Trimming stripped 8 bases from V and 0 bases from J, with 11 bases between. The DNA for the CDR3 is TGTGCCAGCCGGCGAGCGAGCTCCTACGAGCAGTACTTC. Its protein product is CASRRASSYEQYF.

With regard to this clone: One end of the junction varies from germline; a read error may be responsible. V gene TRBV5-1 combines with J gene TRBJ2-7; D is perhaps TRBD1 or TRBD2 (5 bases each). CDR1 and CDR2 from the germline V gene are SGHRS and YFSETQ. The CDR3 covers 13 residues. The CDR3 DNA is TGCGCCGGCAGCTTGGCAGGGTTGGGGGAGCGGTACTTC. It specifies CAGSLAGLGERYF.

This clone is termed medium-sized. The chain recombines TRBV20-1 with TRBJ2-7; D may be TRBD2 (7 bases). V dropped 2 bases and J dropped 6 bases, with 17 bases sitting between them. The CDR3 sequence is 14 residues long. Germline V lookup: CDR1 DFQATT, CDR2 SNEGSKA (reference sequence). CDR3 sequence reads: CSARPPGGSREQYF. DNA of the CDR3: TGCAGTGCTAGACCCCCGGGGGGCTCTCGCGAGCAGTACTTC.

This chain links TRBV20-1 with TRBJ2-7; D gene ambiguous. The CDR3 is 13 residues long. Between the trimmed V and J ends, which lost 6 bases and 8 bases, there was a span of 20 bases. Germline CDR1 is DFQATT and CDR2 is SNEGSKA (reference sequence). CDR3 bases: TGCAGTGCCACCTCGTGGGTTCGAGGTAAGCAGTACTTC. Translated: CSATSWVRGKQYF.

The sample holds many counts of this clone. The chain carries TRBV2 and TRBJ2-5; 8 bases agree with TRBD1. CDR1 SNHLY and CDR2 FYNNEI come from the germline V gene. Unmatched junction bases numbered 3, after V lost 6 bases and J lost 3 bases. This CDR3 has 13 amino acids. CDR3 in DNA: TGTGCCAGCAGCCAGGGGGCGGAAGAGACCCAGTACTTC. Its protein is CASSQGAEETQYF.

This clone was observed once. The V call is TRBV4-2, the J call TRBJ2-7, with TRBD2 identical over 7 bases. The CDR3 has 18 amino acids. CDR1 is LGHNA, CDR2 YNFKEQ, per germline. J lost 4 bases, V lost 2 bases, and 17 bases had no gene match. The CDR3 DNA reads as TGTGCCAGCAGCCAAAGTACAGCGGGGTCGATTGGAGCTTACGAGCAGTACTTC. Its translation is CASSQSTAGSIGAYEQYF.

This clone has ten or more counts. The chain uses TRBV2 and TRBJ2-3; 11 bases are shared with TRBD2. Germline assignment: CDR1 SNHLY and CDR2 FYNNEI. The junction had 2 bases not matched to a gene; V was cut back by 4 bases and J by 2 bases. The CDR3 length is 15 residues. The CDR3 is CASSATSGTTDTQYF. DNA for the CDR3: TGTGCCAGCAGTGCGACTAGCGGGACCACAGATACGCAGTATTTT.

On this clone itself: The junction does not match germline at one end; this may be a read error. The chain joins TRBV14 to TRBJ1-2, with D possibly being TRBD1 (6 bases). The CDR3 runs 14 residues. CDR1 and CDR2 from the germline V gene are SGHDN and FVKESK. CDR3 sequence reads: CPSSRGGQNYGYTF. The CDR3 coding sequence is TGTCCCAGCAGCCGGGGGGGGCAAAACTATGGCTACACCTTC.

This clone was recorded many times. The chain has TRBV20-1 and TRBJ2-2; D is unclear. The CDR3 has 14 amino acids. The ends were cut back, 7 bases at V and 2 bases at J, with 14 bases in the middle. Per the germline V gene, CDR1 is DFQATT and CDR2 is SNEGSKA (reference sequence). CDR3 coding DNA: TGCAGTGTAGGAGCGACCCCCAACACCGGGGAGCTGTTTTTT. Translated, it gives CSVGATPNTGELFF.

Remarks on this clone: One end of the junction fails to match germline, which may point to a read error. The chain uses TRBV6-4 and TRBJ2-3; possibly TRBD2 for D (5 bases). This CDR3 comprises 15 residues. CDR1 and CDR2 (germline): MRHNA, SNTAGT. The CDR3 protein is CSSSAGASSTATQYF. DNA for the CDR3: TGTTCCAGCAGTGCGGGCGCTTCTAGCACAGCTACGCAGTATTTT.

This clone was seen more than once but under ten times. The chain carries TRBV10-1 and TRBJ2-7, with D perhaps TRBD1 or TRBD2 (5 bases each). Trimming took off 6 bases at V and 6 bases at J, with 15 bases between the two ends. The CDR3 covers 13 residues. Germline V gene lookup returns CDR1 WNHNN and CDR2 SYGVQD (reference sequence). The CDR3 loop is CASSSDLGTEQYF. Here the CDR3 DNA reads TGCGCCAGCAGCTCGGACTTAGGGACCGAGCAGTACTTC.

This clone was seen at least ten times. The chain couples TRBV7-2 to TRBJ2-7, with D possibly TRBD1 on 5 matching bases. The V end was cut by 0 bases, the J end by 4 bases, with 10 bases between. The CDR3 extends over 14 amino acids. The germline CDR1 and CDR2 sequences are SGHTA and FQGNSA. The CDR3 DNA sequence: TGTGCCAGCAGCTTAGCCGGACAAATATACGAGCAGTACTTC. Translation: CASSLAGQIYEQYF. Supplemented by reference TRBV7-2 and TRBJ2-7, the full variable domain reads GAGVSQSPSNKVTEKGKDVELRCDPISGHTALYWYRQSLGQGLEFLIYFQGNSAPDKSGLPSDRFSAERTGGSVSTLTIQRTQQEDSAVYLCASSLAGQIYEQYFGPGTRLTVT.

Of note for this clone: The conserved phenylalanine or tryptophan is not found at the CDR3 terminus, so this likely reflects a read error. It is unclear where the CDR3 begins or ends on the DNA, so no DNA is shown, and the CDR3 is as TCRdb lists it. The V and J genes are TRBV20-1 and TRBJ2-5; the D call of TRBD1 is as the table states it, not checked on the DNA. The CDR3 length is 14 residues, termini included. Germline-derived CDR1 and CDR2 are DFQATT and SNEGSKA (reference sequence). This CDR3 reads CSAFVGGIQETQDY.

At least ten counts were recorded for this clone. The genes are TRBV18 and TRBJ1-6; D might be TRBD1 (6 bases). Per germline, CDR1 KGHSH and CDR2 LQKENI. The V gene lost 3 bases and the J gene lost 5 bases, with 11 bases spanning the gap. The CDR3 sequence is 15 residues long. CDR3 residues: CASSPRQDNNSPLHF. CDR3 bases: TGTGCCAGCTCACCTAGACAGGATAATAATTCACCCCTCCACTTT.

There are many counts of this clone. The V and J genes are TRBV7-3 and TRBJ2-5; unclear D gene. This CDR3 comprises 13 residues. Trimming cost V 5 bases and J 0 bases, with 7 bases left between them. The V gene's germline CDR1 is SGHTA and CDR2 FQGTGA. DNA for the CDR3: TGTGCCAGCAGCCCTCCGTACCAAGAGACCCAGTACTTC. Amino acids: CASSPPYQETQYF. The full variable domain, in which reference TRBV7-3 and TRBJ2-5 provide the parts outside the CDR3, is GAGVSQTPSNKVTEKGKYVELRCDPISGHTALYWYRQSLGQGPEFLIYFQGTGAADDSGLPNDRFFAVRPEGSVSTLKIQRTERGDSAVYLCASSPPYQETQYFGPGTRLLVL.

This clone has at least ten counts. The chain is built from TRBV19 and TRBJ1-5; 10 positions agree with TRBD1. Germline CDR1 LNHDA, CDR2 SQIVND (reference sequence). The CDR3 loop spans 15 amino acids. V lost 5 bases to trimming and J lost 7 bases; unmatched junction nucleotides: 8. This chain's CDR3 is CASSSRDRGGQPQHF. DNA of the CDR3: TGTGCCAGTAGTTCCCGGGACAGGGGAGGCCAGCCCCAGCATTTT.

V usage is TRBV19 and J usage is TRBJ2-5; D possibly matches TRBD1 or TRBD2 (5 bases each). Trimming pared 5 bases from V and 0 bases from J, leaving 16 bases between. The CDR3 spans 16 residues. Looked up from germline, CDR1 is LNHDA and CDR2 is SQIVND (reference sequence). CDR3 bases: TGTGCCAGTAGTCCCTGGGGGACCCCGTACCAAGAGACCCAGTACTTC. It yields the protein CASSPWGTPYQETQYF.

This clone has at least ten counts. CDR3 loop: CASSRSQETQYF. CDR3 in DNA: TGTGCCAGCAGCCGAAGTCAAGAGACCCAGTACTTC. This rearrangement joins TRBV11-2 to TRBJ2-5; D remains unclear. The CDR3 has 12 residues. From germline, CDR1 is SGHAT and CDR2 FQNNGV. V lost 5 bases, J lost 2 bases, and 6 bases lay in between.

This clone was seen at least ten times. This chain joins TRBV19 and TRBJ1-5, with TRBD1 matching over 9 bases. Unmatched junction bases numbered 6, after V lost 9 bases and J lost 6 bases. Germline loops: CDR1 LNHDA, CDR2 SQIVND (reference sequence). This CDR3 spans 13 amino acids. The CDR3 is CASGTGPTQPQHF. CDR3 bases: TGTGCCAGCGGGACAGGGCCTACTCAGCCCCAGCATTTT.

This clone was found many times. CDR3 loop: CSARDKGRGDYGYTF. DNA of the CDR3: TGCAGTGCTAGAGATAAAGGCAGGGGGGACTATGGCTACACCTTC. The chain uses TRBV20-1 and TRBJ1-2; 7 bases fit TRBD1. This CDR3 has 15 residues. Trimming removed 0 bases from V and 3 bases from J; junction bases left unmatched: 7. CDR1 and CDR2 (germline): DFQATT, SNEGSKA (reference sequence).